This TCR beta chain derives from a study of blood T cell repertoires in COVID-19. Study context: There were acute and convalescent COVID-19 samples, and they came from the United States, Italy and Spain. In each case, the material was cDNA or gDNA derived from T cells, B-cell-depleted T cells, or PBMCs.

Under the authors' procedure: Cell counts per sample came from amplifying reference gene primers. Assay used: immunoSEQ multiplex PCR; TCRdb lists only in-frame clones, some missing. D and trimming come from the DNA, and the V and J calls and clone size come from that table. The repertoire holds about 480,000 clones, with 70% to 90% as singletons. Germline lookup yields CDR1 SEHNR and CDR2 FQNEAQ (reference sequence). Trimming took 8 bases from V and 10 from J, leaving 17 bases between them. This CDR3 contains 12 residues. The gene calls are TRBV7-9 and TRBJ1-2, with TRBD1 as a possible D gene (5 bases). Material: peripheral blood. This receptor was identified in a woman aged 45-65 years with COVID-19, enrolled during active disease. CDR3 DNA sequence: TGTGCCAGCTCCGATCGCGGGGGGGTCTACACCTTC. This sequence encodes CASSDRGGVYTF.